Listed below are T cell receptor beta chains from one sample, sequenced in a study of T-cell reconstitution after alpha-beta-depleted transplantation in children. TCRdb reprocessed the PCR reads via MiXCR and lists one record per CDR3 protein. The sample has around 600,000 distinct CDR3 sequences, 16% seen once. This material consisted of PBMCs from the stem cell graft donor, taken from the stem cell graft. These receptors were obtained from a human donor who donated a stem cell graft to a child with acute myeloid leukemia. CDR3s include the opening cysteine and the closing phenylalanine or tryptophan. Each record gives: D gene, V gene, J gene, clone size, CDR3 length, CDR3 DNA, CDR3 protein. A D gene is named only where the DNA matches it firmly. The size entry is marked missing in some rows and otherwise reads once, few, many or a size class.

NA,TRBV12-3/TRBV12-4,TRBJ2-1,many,15,TGTGCCAGCAGATCCACAGGGAACTCCTACAATGAGCAGTCCTTC,CASRSTGNSYNEQSF
TRBD1,TRBV6-2/TRBV6-3,TRBJ2-2,NA,16,TGTGCCAGCAGAGAGCCAGGACAGGGTAACACCGGGGAGCTGTTTTTT,CASREPGQGNTGELFF
NA,TRBV7-9,TRBJ1-1,few,16,TGTGCCAGCAGCTCACAGAAAACGATAATGAACACTGAAGCTTTCTTT,CASSSQKTIMNTEAFF
TRBD1,TRBV20-1,TRBJ1-2,many,19,TGCAGTGCTAGAATAGACAGGGGGAAAACGTTATCGACTAACTATGGCTACACCTTC,CSARIDRGKTLSTNYGYTF
NA,TRBV10-3,TRBJ2-1,NA,12,TGTGCCATCAGTGAGATTGACAATGAGCAGTTCTTC,CAISEIDNEQFF
TRBD1,TRBV15,TRBJ2-2,many,15,TGTGCCACCAGACCGGACAGGGAGGACACCGGGGAGCTGTTTTTT,CATRPDREDTGELFF
NA,TRBV7-9,TRBJ2-2,NA,13,TGTGCCAGCAGCTTTCTAAACGCCGGGGAGCTGTTTTTT,CASSFLNAGELFF
NA,TRBV12-3/TRBV12-4,TRBJ2-3,many,14,TGTGCCAGCAGTCGGGCCCTGTCCACAGATACGCAGTATTTT,CASSRALSTDTQYF
TRBD1,TRBV25-1,TRBJ2-7,few,15,TGTGCCAGCAGTGAATCGGGGACAGGGGTCTACGAGCGGTACTTC,CASSESGTGVYERYF
NA,TRBV7-8,TRBJ1-1,NA,14,TGTGCCAGCAGCTTAGTAGTGGTCGGCACTGAAGCTTTCTTT,CASSLVVVGTEAFF
TRBD1,TRBV7-6,TRBJ2-2,many,17,TGTGCCAGCAGCTGGACGGGGGCTGGGACAGGGTCTAGGGAGCTGTTTTTT,CASSWTGAGTGSRELFF
NA,TRBV6-5,TRBJ2-7,many,14,TGTGCCAGCAGTTACAGGGGGAGCTCCTACGAGCAGTACTTC,CASSYRGSSYEQYF
NA,TRBV2,TRBJ2-7,NA,12,TGTGCCAGCGCCGGGACCCCCTACGAGCAGTACTTC,CASAGTPYEQYF
NA,TRBV7-2,TRBJ2-3,many,15,TGTGCCAGCAGCCTTGGGACGGCTAGCACAGATACGCAGTATTTT,CASSLGTASTDTQYF
TRBD1,TRBV20-1,TRBJ1-5,many,12,TGCAGTGCTGCTACAGGGGGTCAGCCCCAGCATTTT,CSAATGGQPQHF
TRBD1,TRBV5-5,TRBJ1-5,many,17,TGTGCCAGCAGCATAGCGACAGGGGTCGGGGTAAATCAGCCCCAGCATTTT,CASSIATGVGVNQPQHF
NA,TRBV5-1,TRBJ2-1,NA,16,TGCGCCAGCAGCTTGTCGTCACAGACGGGCGGCGATGAGCAGTTCTTC,CASSLSSQTGGDEQFF
NA,TRBV5-5,TRBJ2-1,many,12,TGTGCCAGCAGCTTCTATGGGGGAGAGCAGTTCTTC,CASSFYGGEQFF
NA,TRBV6-1,TRBJ1-6,many,14,TGTGCCAGCGCCCTGGGCTCCTATAATTCACCCCTCCACTTT,CASALGSYNSPLHF
NA,TRBV12-3/TRBV12-4,TRBJ2-2,NA,13,TGTGCCAGCAGAAGACAGGGAGGCGGGGAGCTGTTTTTT,CASRRQGGGELFF
NA,TRBV20-1,TRBJ1-6,few,13,TGCAGTGCTGGGGGGCACCATAATTCACCCCTCCACTTT,CSAGGHHNSPLHF
NA,TRBV20-1,TRBJ2-5,many,14,TGCAGTGCTAGAGATCCTATTCTCCAAGAGACCCAGTACTTC,CSARDPILQETQYF
NA,TRBV20-1,TRBJ1-5,many,13,TGCAGTGCTCGGTGGGGGGTTAACCAGCCCCAGCATTTT,CSARWGVNQPQHF
NA,TRBV20-1,TRBJ2-7,NA,14,TGCAGTGCTAGACGCCAGCCTTCCTCCTACGAGCAGTACTTC,CSARRQPSSYEQYF
TRBD1,TRBV18,TRBJ2-1,NA,15,TGTGCCAGCTCGCAAGGACAGGGCATCTACAATGAGCAGTTCTTC,CASSQGQGIYNEQFF
NA,TRBV28,TRBJ1-6,once,12,TGTGCCAGCAGTCCCCCAGATTCACCCCTCCACTTT,CASSPPDSPLHF
NA,TRBV6-1,TRBJ2-7,many,13,TGTGCCAGCAGGGAGGACAGTCCCTACGAGCAGTACTTC,CASREDSPYEQYF
NA,TRBV20-1,TRBJ2-1,many,14,TGCAGTGCTAGGCGTGGTCCCTCCTACAATGAGCAGTTCTTC,CSARRGPSYNEQFF
TRBD2,TRBV29-1,TRBJ2-3,NA,13,TGCAGCGTTCGACTAGCGGGGGGGGGTACGCAGTATTTT,CSVRLAGGGTQYF
TRBD1,TRBV9,TRBJ1-2,NA,16,TGTGCCAGCAGCGAGGGACAGGGAAGGGGTTTCTATGGCTACACCTTC,CASSEGQGRGFYGYTF
TRBD1,TRBV5-6,TRBJ1-1,many,15,TGTGCCAGCAGCTTGGGGTTAGCAGGGGGCACTGAAGCTTTCTTT,CASSLGLAGGTEAFF
NA,TRBV5-1,TRBJ2-1,many,16,TGCGCCAGCAGTCGAACCGCAGGGTCTACCTACAATGAGCAGTTCTTC,CASSRTAGSTYNEQFF
NA,TRBV7-2,TRBJ2-3,NA,17,TGTGCCAGCAGCCCGTATCTCGACAGCCTAGGAACAGATACGCAGTATTTT,CASSPYLDSLGTDTQYF
NA,TRBV25-1,TRBJ2-1,few,15,TGTGCCAGCAGTGGTTGGCGAAGCTCCTACAATGAGCAGTTCTTC,CASSGWRSSYNEQFF
NA,TRBV5-1,TRBJ2-7,few,12,TGCGCCAGCAGCACACAGACCTACGAGCAGTACTTC,CASSTQTYEQYF
NA,TRBV6-2/TRBV6-3,TRBJ1-2,few,13,TGTGCCAGCAGTTCAACAGGCCCGTATGGCTACACCTTC,CASSSTGPYGYTF
NA,TRBV6-5,TRBJ1-4,few,14,TGTGCCAGCAGTTACGGTGGAAGTAATGAAAAACTGTTTTTT,CASSYGGSNEKLFF
TRBD1,TRBV4-1,TRBJ1-2,NA,15,TGCGCCAGCAGCTCCGAGACAGGGAAAAACTATGGCTACACCTTC,CASSSETGKNYGYTF
NA,TRBV20-1,TRBJ1-1,many,11,TGCAGTGCTAGATTGGTAACTGAAGCTTTCTTT,CSARLVTEAFF
TRBD1,TRBV29-1,TRBJ2-7,NA,14,TGCAGCAGAGAACAGGGGGCAGCTAACTACGAGCAGTACTTC,CSREQGAANYEQYF
TRBD1,TRBV29-1,TRBJ1-1,many,17,TGCAGCGTTGAGGGGACAGGGGGGATAAGAGCGAACACTGAAGCTTTCTTT,CSVEGTGGIRANTEAFF
NA,TRBV20-1,TRBJ1-6,NA,18,TGCAGTGCTAGAGAACGGCGGGAGGTTTACTCCTATAATTCACCCCTCCACTTT,CSARERREVYSYNSPLHF
NA,TRBV7-2,TRBJ2-1,many,15,TGTGCCAGCAGCTTATGGGTGGTTGGCTACAATGAGCAGTTCTTC,CASSLWVVGYNEQFF
TRBD2,TRBV7-9,TRBJ2-1,NA,15,TGTGCCAGCAGCTTAGGGCTAGCGGTGGGCAATGAGCAGTTCTTC,CASSLGLAVGNEQFF
NA,TRBV21-1,TRBJ1-2,few,15,TGTGCCAGCAGAGCCCCGGGACAATCGGACTATGGCTACACCTTC,CASRAPGQSDYGYTF
NA,TRBV6-5,TRBJ2-7,many,10,TGTGCCACTGGGCGGCGGGAGCAGTACTTC,CATGRREQYF
NA,TRBV11-2,TRBJ2-3,few,15,TGTGCCAGCAGCTTAGAGTATTCTTCTTTGGATACGCAGTATTTT,CASSLEYSSLDTQYF
NA,TRBV7-2,TRBJ2-7,NA,12,TGTGCCAGCAGCCCAAATCTCTACGAGCAGTACTTC,CASSPNLYEQYF
NA,TRBV20-1,TRBJ2-1,NA,17,TGCAGTGCTAGAGATTCAGGGGCACCGGGACTCGGGAATGAGCAGTTCTTC,CSARDSGAPGLGNEQFF
NA,TRBV7-2,TRBJ1-1,NA,14,TGTGCCAGCAGCTTAGTCCGTTTGGGGACTGAAGCTTTCTTT,CASSLVRLGTEAFF
NA,TRBV18,TRBJ1-3,many,17,TGTGCCAGCTCACCTCTGACCGCACCTGACTCTGGAAACACCATATATTTT,CASSPLTAPDSGNTIYF